The 9 T cell receptor beta chains listed next were all sequenced from one sample in a study of CD8 T cells in ankylosing spondylitis. TCRdb recomputed calls from the 5' RACE reads with MiXCR, one row per CDR3 protein. The sample carries 35,000 or so distinct CDR3 sequences, 15% to 20% recorded once. The specimen sequenced was blood. Source of these receptors: a male donor with ankylosing spondylitis or in good health (not recorded which).

V is TRBV6-5 and J is TRBJ2-2; TRBD1 aligns across 7 bases. V dropped 6 bases and J dropped 7; count of bases not matched to a gene: 2. CDR3 length: 12 amino acids. Per germline, CDR1 MNHEY and CDR2 SVGAGI. The CDR3: CASRQGNGELFF. The CDR3 bases are TGTGCCAGCAGACAGGGGAACGGGGAGCTGTTTTTT.

The chain recombines TRBV3-1 with TRBJ2-2; D unresolved. This CDR3 has 14 residues. Germline V gene data show CDR1 as LGHDT and CDR2 as YNNKEL (reference sequence). The V end was cut by 5 bases, the J end by 1 base, with 8 bases between. The CDR3 sequence: CASSGRRNTGELFF. In DNA form, the CDR3 reads TGTGCCAGCAGCGGTCGGCGGAACACCGGGGAGCTGTTTTTT. Filled out from reference TRBV3-1 and TRBJ2-2, the complete variable domain reads DTAVSQTPKYLVTQMGNDKSIKCEQNLGHDTMYWYKQDSKKFLKIMFSYNNKELIINETVPNRFSPKSPDKAHLNLHINSLELGDSAVYFCASSGRRNTGELFFGEGSRLTVL.

This chain links TRBV5-1 with TRBJ2-1; weak D call: TRBD2 (5 bases). This CDR3 spans 14 amino acids. CDR1 is SGHRS, CDR2 YFSETQ, per germline. Trimming removed 0 bases from V and 5 bases from J, with 9 bases in between. In DNA form, the CDR3 reads TGCGCCAGCAGCTTGGCCACTAGGAACAATGAGCAGTTCTTC. It yields the protein CASSLATRNNEQFF.

The rearrangement uses TRBV18 and TRBJ2-2; 9 bases map to TRBD2. This CDR3 contains 17 residues. V was pared by 2 bases and J by 5 bases, with 9 bases of the junction left unmatched. CDR1 KGHSH and CDR2 LQKENI come from the germline V gene. The DNA of the CDR3 is TGTGCCAGCTCACCAAGGGCGGGAGGGCCCTCGACCGGGGAGCTGTTTTTT. This codes for CASSPRAGGPSTGELFF.

This clonotype showed up many times. This chain joins TRBV7-2 and TRBJ2-7; D unresolved. This CDR3 spans 15 amino acids. V was clipped by 1 base and J by 3 bases, with 13 bases between them. From germline, CDR1 is SGHTA and CDR2 FQGNSA. This CDR3 is CASSLGKGASYEQYF. For the CDR3, the DNA is TGTGCCAGCAGCTTAGGTAAAGGCGCAAGCTACGAGCAGTACTTC.

V is TRBV29-1 and J is TRBJ1-1; TRBD1 matches 7 bases. This CDR3 region has 14 residues. Germline CDR1 SQVTM, CDR2 ANQGSEA. The trim removed 6 bases at V and 8 bases at J, leaving 15 bases unmatched. Written as DNA, the CDR3 is TGCAGCGTCGAAAAGTCCGGACAGGCCGCGGAAGCTTTCTTT. It yields the protein CSVEKSGQAAEAFF. The full variable domain, rest sourced from reference TRBV29-1 and TRBJ1-1, is SAVISQKPSRDICQRGTSLTIQCQVDSQVTMMFWYRQQPGQSLTLIATANQGSEATYESGFVIDKFPISRPNLTFSTLTVSNMSPEDSSIYLCSVEKSGQAAEAFFGQGTRLTVV.

The count of this clonotype is one. This sequence joins TRBV10-3 and TRBJ2-7; TRBD2 matches at 10 bases. V shed 4 bases and J 4 bases; nucleotides not matched to a gene: 7. The V gene's germline CDR1 is ENHRY and CDR2 SYGVKD. The CDR3 spans 15 residues. The CDR3 nucleotides are TGTGCCATCAGTGTATCCCCTAGCGGGAGTTACGAGCAGTACTTC. Its protein product is CAISVSPSGSYEQYF.

J is TRBJ2-4 and V is TRBV12-3 or TRBV12-4; 7 bases align to TRBD2. After removal of 2 bases from V and 0 bases from J, the junction contained 7 bases not matched to a gene. This CDR3 comprises 17 residues. The CDR3 DNA reads TGTGCCAGCAGTTTACGGGGCGGCGGGGGAGCCAAAAACATTCAGTACTTC. The encoded protein is CASSLRGGGGAKNIQYF.

This clonotype was seen a single time. The chain couples TRBV20-1 to TRBJ1-6, with 10 positions matching TRBD1. The J segment lost 10 bases and the V segment lost 3 bases, leaving 9 bases of the junction unmatched. CDR3 length: 15 residues. Germline V lookup: CDR1 DFQATT, CDR2 SNEGSKA (reference sequence). The CDR3 is CSARQWDRGYSPLHF. CDR3 bases: TGCAGTGCTAGGCAATGGGACAGGGGATACTCACCCCTCCACTTT.